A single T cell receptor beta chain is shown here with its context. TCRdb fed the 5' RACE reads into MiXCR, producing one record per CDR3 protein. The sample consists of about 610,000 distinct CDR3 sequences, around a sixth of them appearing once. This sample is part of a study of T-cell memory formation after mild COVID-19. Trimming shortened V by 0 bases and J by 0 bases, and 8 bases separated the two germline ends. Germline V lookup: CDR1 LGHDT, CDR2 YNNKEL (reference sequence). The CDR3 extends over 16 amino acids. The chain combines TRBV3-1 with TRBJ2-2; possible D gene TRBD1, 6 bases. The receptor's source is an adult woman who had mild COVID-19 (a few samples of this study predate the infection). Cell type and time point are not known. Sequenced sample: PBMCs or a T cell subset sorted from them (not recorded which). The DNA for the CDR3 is TGTGCCAGCAGCCAAGATTGGACAGCGAACACCGGGGAGCTGTTTTTT. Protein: CASSQDWTANTGELFF.